This T cell receptor (beta chain) was captured in a study of blood T cell repertoires in COVID-19. Study at large: Some COVID-19 samples were acute and others convalescent; all came from the United States, Italy and Spain.

Study processing details: Cell counts per sample came from amplifying reference gene primers. TCRdb keeps only in-frame clones here, not all; method: immunoSEQ multiplex PCR. For V, J and clone size, that table is used; D and trimming come from the DNA. This sample has 150,000 to 200,000 clones, with over 75% found just once. The J segment lost 4 bases and the V segment lost 6 bases, leaving 10 bases of the junction unmatched. This CDR3 comprises 15 residues. CDR1 is SNHLY and CDR2 is FYNNEI in the germline V gene. Only one count was recorded for this clone. This TCR was recovered from a man in his 70s with active or convalescent COVID-19. The sequenced sample was peripheral blood. This chain uses TRBV2 with TRBJ1-2, with TRBD1 matching 8 bases. CDR3 DNA sequence: TGTGCCAGCAGGGAGGCCAGGGGGCTCGGCTATGGCTACACCTTC. Translated, it gives CASREARGLGYGYTF.